Shown below are 16 T cell receptor beta chains from a single sample sequenced in a study of blood T cell repertoires in COVID-19. The method was immunoSEQ multiplex PCR; TCRdb's version includes in-frame clones alone and lacks a portion of them. Among 300,000 to 400,000 clones, around nine tenths were seen once, and the ten largest hold around 3%. Material: peripheral blood. Receptors were obtained from a human donor in a cohort sampled during active COVID-19.

The chain joins TRBV7-9 to TRBJ1-1, with 9 nucleotides matching TRBD1. The CDR3 totals 16 residues. Trimming took 3 bases from V and 0 from J; bases not matched to a gene: 5. The V gene's germline CDR1 is SEHNR and CDR2 FQNEAQ (reference sequence). The CDR3: CASSFYRGLVNTEAFF. CDR3 coding DNA: TGTGCCAGCAGCTTCTACAGGGGGCTTGTGAACACTGAAGCTTTCTTT.

The chain carries TRBV29-1 and TRBJ2-1; 11 nucleotides agree with TRBD2. The trim removed 6 bases at V and 4 bases at J, leaving 11 bases unmatched. The CDR3 runs to 16 residues. Germline V CDR1 and CDR2: SQVTM, ANQGSEA. The CDR3 is CSVGAGTSGTYNEQFF. The CDR3, as DNA: TGCAGCGTCGGAGCCGGGACTAGCGGAACGTACAATGAGCAGTTCTTC.

Comments on this clone: A read error may produce the germline difference seen at one junction end. Written as DNA, the CDR3 is TGTGCCAGCAGCGAAGAGGGCCTGGAGACCCAGTACTTC. Its protein is CASSEEGLETQYF. This sequence joins TRBV3-1 (or the pseudogene TRBV3-2) and TRBJ2-5; perhaps TRBD2 as D (5 bases). CDR1 and CDR2 (germline): LGHDT, YNNKEL (reference sequence). This CDR3 is 13 amino acids long.

In its sample, this clone was seen once. The gene calls are TRBV4-1 and TRBJ1-4; D remains unclear. CDR1 is MGHRA and CDR2 is YSYEKL in the germline V gene. V lost 4 bases, J lost 5 bases, and 20 bases lay in between. The CDR3 contains 17 residues. This CDR3 is CASSPLRKDWRNEKLFF. DNA for the CDR3: TGCGCCAGCAGCCCCCTGCGGAAGGATTGGAGAAATGAAAAACTGTTTTTT.

This clone was seen a handful of times. Other DNA sequences from this sample encode an identical CDR3 as well. The rearrangement uses TRBV19 and TRBJ2-7, with 8 positions matching TRBD2. The trim removed 5 bases at V and 5 bases at J, leaving 8 bases unmatched. Looked up from germline, CDR1 is LNHDA and CDR2 is SQIVND (reference sequence). The CDR3 totals 14 residues. CDR3 sequence: CASSSPGLVNEQYF. For the CDR3, the DNA is TGTGCCAGTAGTTCTCCGGGACTAGTAAACGAGCAGTACTTC.

This clone was picked up many times. V and J are TRBV12-3 or TRBV12-4 and TRBJ2-7, with 8 bases that match TRBD1. J gave up 1 base and V 6 bases, and 2 bases lay outside the gene matches. This CDR3 comprises 13 residues. CDR3 loop: CASRRTGSYEQYF. DNA of the CDR3: TGTGCCAGCAGAAGGACAGGGTCCTACGAGCAGTACTTC.

CDR3 region: CASTGGGSYNEQFF. The CDR3 DNA reads as TGCGCCAGCACCGGGGGGGGCTCCTACAATGAGCAGTTCTTC. The chain carries TRBV10-2 and TRBJ2-1; 8 bases are a match to TRBD2. Per the germline V gene, CDR1 is WSHSY and CDR2 is SAAADI. This CDR3 is built from 14 residues. Germline trimming cut 7 bases from V and 0 bases from J; bases unmatched to any gene: 2.

The chain recombines TRBV10-3 with TRBJ1-1; 7 nucleotides match TRBD1. The germline V gene has CDR1 ENHRY and CDR2 SYGVKD. J lost 3 bases, V lost 5 bases, and 6 bases had no gene match. This CDR3 is 14 amino acids long. CDR3 coding DNA: TGTGCCATCAGTTTGGACCAGGGGGACACTGAAGCTTTCTTT. This encodes CAISLDQGDTEAFF.

The J gene is TRBJ1-2, the V gene TRBV20-1; D remains ambiguous. The CDR3 has 13 residues. Trimming took 3 bases from V and 4 from J, leaving 12 bases between them. Germline V gene data show CDR1 as DFQATT and CDR2 as SNEGSKA (reference sequence). This CDR3 reads CSASSQETYGYTF. The DNA for the CDR3 is TGCAGTGCTAGTTCTCAGGAAACCTATGGCTACACCTTC.

The rearrangement uses TRBV19 and TRBJ1-1; weak D call: TRBD1 (5 bases). This CDR3 region has 12 residues. The V and J ends lost 3 bases and 11 bases respectively, with 13 bases between them. Germline V gene lookup returns CDR1 LNHDA and CDR2 SQIVND (reference sequence). The CDR3 nucleotides are TGTGCCAGTAGTATGGGGGAGGCGTACGCTTTCTTT. Encoded protein: CASSMGEAYAFF.

The V gene is TRBV14, the J gene TRBJ1-1; TRBD1 might be the D (5 bases). CDR3 length: 14 amino acids. The germline CDR1 and CDR2 sequences are SGHDN and FVKESK. The germline V and J ends were trimmed by 0 bases and 4 bases, with 9 bases remaining between them. The CDR3 nucleotides are TGTGCCAGCAGCCAAGACCGGAGGGGCACTGAAGCTTTCTTT. Its protein is CASSQDRRGTEAFF.

In its sample, this clone was seen many times. The chain is built from TRBV3-1 (or the pseudogene TRBV3-2) and TRBJ1-4; D remains ambiguous. Trimming removed 1 base from V and 6 bases from J, with 3 bases in between. The CDR3 consists of 12 residues. CDR1 is LGHDT and CDR2 is YNNKEL in the germline V gene (reference sequence). The CDR3: CASSQGDEKLFF. DNA for the CDR3: TGTGCCAGCAGCCAAGGAGATGAAAAACTGTTTTTT.

This clone was detected once. The V and J genes are TRBV5-1 and TRBJ2-7, with 9 nucleotides matching TRBD1. V gave up 4 bases and J gave up 2 bases; unmatched junction bases: 10. Germline V lookup: CDR1 SGHRS, CDR2 YFSETQ. This CDR3 region has 16 residues. CDR3 in DNA: TGCGCCAGCAGCCCCCGCCGACAGGGGGAGACCTACGAGCAGTACTTC. Its translation: CASSPRRQGETYEQYF.

This chain joins TRBV7-2 and TRBJ1-4, with a weak D call TRBD1 (6 bases). The length of the CDR3 is 14 residues. Trimming stripped 4 bases from V and 7 bases from J, with 13 bases between. Per the germline V gene, CDR1 is SGHTA and CDR2 is FQGNSA. In nucleotides, the CDR3 is TGTGCCAGCAGCTACGAAAGGGGGGGTGAAAAACTGTTTTTT. Translating gives CASSYERGGEKLFF.

The V and J genes are TRBV30 and TRBJ2-1; D gene uncertain. The CDR3 has 14 residues. Germline loops: CDR1 GTSNPN, CDR2 SVGIG (reference sequence). V shed 0 bases and J shed 2 bases, with 8 bases lying between them. The CDR3 spells CAWSVRVTYNEQFF. The CDR3 bases are TGTGCCTGGAGTGTTCGCGTAACCTACAATGAGCAGTTCTTC.

This sequence joins TRBV7-2 and TRBJ2-1; the D is unclear. Germline-derived CDR1 and CDR2 are SGHTA and FQGNSA. V shed 2 bases and J shed 5 bases, with 13 bases lying between them. The CDR3 covers 15 residues. The CDR3 is CASSLSARNHNEQFF. The CDR3, as DNA: TGTGCCAGCAGCTTAAGTGCCAGGAACCACAATGAGCAGTTCTTC.